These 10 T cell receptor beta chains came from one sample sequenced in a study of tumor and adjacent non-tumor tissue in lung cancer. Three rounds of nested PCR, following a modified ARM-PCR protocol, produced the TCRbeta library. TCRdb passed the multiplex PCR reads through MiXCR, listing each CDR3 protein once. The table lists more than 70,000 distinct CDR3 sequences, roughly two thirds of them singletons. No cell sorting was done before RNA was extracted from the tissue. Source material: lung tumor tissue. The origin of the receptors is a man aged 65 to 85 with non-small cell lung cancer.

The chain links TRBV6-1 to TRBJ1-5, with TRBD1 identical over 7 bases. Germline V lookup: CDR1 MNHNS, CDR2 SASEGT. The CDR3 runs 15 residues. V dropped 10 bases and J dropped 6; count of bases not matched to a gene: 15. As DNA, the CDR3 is TGTGCCAATAGTGGGAACAGGGGTGACACTCAGCCCCAGCATTTT. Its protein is CANSGNRGDTQPQHF.

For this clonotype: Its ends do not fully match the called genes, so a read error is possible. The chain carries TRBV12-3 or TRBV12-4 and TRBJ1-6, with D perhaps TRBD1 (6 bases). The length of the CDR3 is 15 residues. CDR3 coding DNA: TGTGCCAGCAGCTTAGTATCGCAGGGGCTATCACTCCTACACTTT. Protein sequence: CASSLVSQGLSLLHF.

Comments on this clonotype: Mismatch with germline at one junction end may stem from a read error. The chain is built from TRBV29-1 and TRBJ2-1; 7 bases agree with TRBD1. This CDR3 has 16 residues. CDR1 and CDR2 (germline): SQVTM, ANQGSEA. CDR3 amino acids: CSVLTRQGEGYNEQFF. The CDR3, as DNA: TGTAGCGTCCTAACCAGACAGGGAGAGGGATACAATGAGCAGTTCTTC.

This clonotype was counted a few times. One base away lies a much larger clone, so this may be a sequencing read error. CDR3 DNA sequence: TGTGCCAGCCGATTAGGCCGGGCACTATCTGGAAACACCATATATTTT. Translating it yields CASRLGRALSGNTIYF. The chain combines TRBV5-5 with TRBJ1-3, with D hard to call. The CDR3 runs to 16 residues. The germline V and J ends were trimmed by 7 bases and 1 base, with 18 bases remaining between them. The germline gives CDR1 SGHKS, CDR2 YYEKEE (reference sequence). Complete variable domain (other parts from reference TRBV5-5 and TRBJ1-3): DAGVTQSPTHLIKTRGQQVTLRCSPISGHKSVSWYQQVLGQGPQFIFQYYEKEERGRGNFPDRFSARQFPNYSSELNVNALLLGDSALYLCASRLGRALSGNTIYFGEGSWLTVV.

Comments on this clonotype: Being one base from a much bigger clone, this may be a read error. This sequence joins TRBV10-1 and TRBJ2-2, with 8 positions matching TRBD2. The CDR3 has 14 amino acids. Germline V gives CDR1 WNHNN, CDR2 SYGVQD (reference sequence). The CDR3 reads CASGVSGNTGELVF. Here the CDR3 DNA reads TGCGCCAGCGGGGTTAGCGGGAACACCGGGGAGCTGGTTTTT.

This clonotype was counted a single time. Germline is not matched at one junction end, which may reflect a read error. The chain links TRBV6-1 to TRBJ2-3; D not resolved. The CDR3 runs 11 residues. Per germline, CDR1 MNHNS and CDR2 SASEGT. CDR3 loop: CASRLKNTQYF. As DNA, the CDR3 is TGTGCTAGCAGACTTAAAAATACGCAATATTTT.

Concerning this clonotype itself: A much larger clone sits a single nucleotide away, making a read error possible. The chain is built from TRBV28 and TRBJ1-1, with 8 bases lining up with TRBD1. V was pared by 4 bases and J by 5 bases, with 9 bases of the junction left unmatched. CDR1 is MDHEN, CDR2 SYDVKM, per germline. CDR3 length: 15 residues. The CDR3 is CASSSPATGVTEAFF. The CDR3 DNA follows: TGTGCCAGCAGTTCCCCCGCGACAGGGGTGACTGAAGCTTTCTTT.

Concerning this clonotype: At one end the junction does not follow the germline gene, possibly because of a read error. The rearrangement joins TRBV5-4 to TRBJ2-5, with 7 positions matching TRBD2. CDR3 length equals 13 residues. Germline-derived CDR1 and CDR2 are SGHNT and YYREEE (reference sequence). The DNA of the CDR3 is TGTACCAGCAACTTGGGACTATTGGAGACCCAGTACTTC. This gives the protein CTSNLGLLETQYF. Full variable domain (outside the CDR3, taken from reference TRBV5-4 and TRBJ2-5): ETGVTQSPTHLIKTRGQQVTLRCSSQSGHNTVSWYQQALGQGPQFIFQYYREEENGRGNFPPRFSGLQFPNYSSELNVNALELDDSALYLCTSNLGLLETQYFGPGTRLLVL.

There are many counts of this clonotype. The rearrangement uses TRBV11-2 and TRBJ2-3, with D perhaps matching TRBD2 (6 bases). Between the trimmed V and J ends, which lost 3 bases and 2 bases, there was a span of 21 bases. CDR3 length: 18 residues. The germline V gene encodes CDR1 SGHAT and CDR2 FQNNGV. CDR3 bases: TGTGCCAGCAGCTTGGGGATAGCGGCATCCGCCGTCACAGATACGCAGTATTTT. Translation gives CASSLGIAASAVTDTQYF.

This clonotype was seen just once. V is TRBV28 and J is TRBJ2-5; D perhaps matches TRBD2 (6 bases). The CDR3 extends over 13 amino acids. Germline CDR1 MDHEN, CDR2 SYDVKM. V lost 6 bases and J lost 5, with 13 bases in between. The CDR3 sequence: CASSFTSTETQYF. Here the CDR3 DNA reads TGTGCCAGCAGCTTCACTAGCACGGAGACCCAGTACTTC.